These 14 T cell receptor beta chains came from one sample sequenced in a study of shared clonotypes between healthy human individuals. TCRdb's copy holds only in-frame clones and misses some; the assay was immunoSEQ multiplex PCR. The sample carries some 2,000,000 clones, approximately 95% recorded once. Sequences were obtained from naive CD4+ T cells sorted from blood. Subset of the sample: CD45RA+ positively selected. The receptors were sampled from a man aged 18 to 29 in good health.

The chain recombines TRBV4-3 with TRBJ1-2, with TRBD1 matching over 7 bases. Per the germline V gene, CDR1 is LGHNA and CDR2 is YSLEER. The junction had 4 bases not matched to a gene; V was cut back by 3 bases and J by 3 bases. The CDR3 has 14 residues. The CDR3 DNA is TGCGCCAGCAGCCATGCCACAGGGGACTATGGCTACACCTTC. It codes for CASSHATGDYGYTF.

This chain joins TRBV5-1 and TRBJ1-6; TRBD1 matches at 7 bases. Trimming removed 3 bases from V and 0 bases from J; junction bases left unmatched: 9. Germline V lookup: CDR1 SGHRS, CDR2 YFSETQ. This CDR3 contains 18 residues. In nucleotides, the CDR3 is TGCGCCAGCAGCTCCACGGGACAGCTGGACTCCTATAATTCACCCCTCCACTTT. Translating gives CASSSTGQLDSYNSPLHF. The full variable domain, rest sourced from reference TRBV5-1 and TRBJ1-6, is KAGVTQTPRYLIKTRGQQVTLSCSPISGHRSVSWYQQTPGQGLQFLFEYFSETQRNKGNFPGRFSGRQFSNSRSEMNVSTLELGDSALYLCASSSTGQLDSYNSPLHFGNGTRLTVT.

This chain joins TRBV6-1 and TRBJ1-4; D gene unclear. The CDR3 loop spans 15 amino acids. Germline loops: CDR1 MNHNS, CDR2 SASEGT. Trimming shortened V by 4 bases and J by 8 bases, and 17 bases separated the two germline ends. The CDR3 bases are TGTGCCAGCAGTGGGGAGACGGGCGTGGGGGAAAAACTGTTTTTT. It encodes CASSGETGVGEKLFF.

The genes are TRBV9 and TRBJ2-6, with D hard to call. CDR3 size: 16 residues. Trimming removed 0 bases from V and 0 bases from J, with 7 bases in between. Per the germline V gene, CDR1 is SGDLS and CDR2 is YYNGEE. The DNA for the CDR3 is TGTGCCAGCAGCGTAGCTTTGAGCTCTGGGGCCAACGTCCTGACTTTC. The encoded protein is CASSVALSSGANVLTF.

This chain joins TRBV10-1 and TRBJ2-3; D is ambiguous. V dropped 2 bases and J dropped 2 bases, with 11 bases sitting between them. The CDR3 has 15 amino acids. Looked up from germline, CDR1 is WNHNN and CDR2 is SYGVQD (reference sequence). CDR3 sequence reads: CASSETPDITDTQYF. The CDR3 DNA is TGCGCCAGCAGTGAGACCCCCGACATCACAGATACGCAGTATTTT.

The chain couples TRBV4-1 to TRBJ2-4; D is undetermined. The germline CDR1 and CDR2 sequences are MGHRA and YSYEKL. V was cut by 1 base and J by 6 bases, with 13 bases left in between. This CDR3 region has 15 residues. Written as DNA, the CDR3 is TGCGCCAGCAGCCAAGTGGAAGGGAATAGAAACATTCAGTACTTC. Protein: CASSQVEGNRNIQYF.

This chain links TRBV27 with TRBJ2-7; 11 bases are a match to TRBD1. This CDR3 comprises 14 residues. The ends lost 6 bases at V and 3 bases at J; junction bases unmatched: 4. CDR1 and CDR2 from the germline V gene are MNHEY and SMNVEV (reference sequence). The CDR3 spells CASRGQGGGYEQYF. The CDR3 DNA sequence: TGTGCCAGCAGGGGACAGGGGGGAGGCTACGAGCAGTACTTC.

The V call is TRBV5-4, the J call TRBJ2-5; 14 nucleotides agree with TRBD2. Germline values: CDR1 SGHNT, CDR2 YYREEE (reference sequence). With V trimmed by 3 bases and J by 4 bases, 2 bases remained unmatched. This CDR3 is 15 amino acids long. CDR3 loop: CASSSGLAGGETQYF. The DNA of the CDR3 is TGTGCCAGCAGCTCCGGACTAGCGGGAGGAGAGACCCAGTACTTC.

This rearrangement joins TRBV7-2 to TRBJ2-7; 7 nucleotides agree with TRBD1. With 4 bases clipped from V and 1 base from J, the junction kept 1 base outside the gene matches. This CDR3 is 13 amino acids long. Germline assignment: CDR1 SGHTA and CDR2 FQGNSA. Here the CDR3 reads CASSSGQSYEQYF. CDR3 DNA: TGTGCCAGCAGCTCGGGACAGTCCTACGAGCAGTACTTC.

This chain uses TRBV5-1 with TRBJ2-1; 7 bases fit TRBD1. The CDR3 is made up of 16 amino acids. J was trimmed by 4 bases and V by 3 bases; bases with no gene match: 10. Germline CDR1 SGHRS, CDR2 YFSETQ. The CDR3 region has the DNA TGCGCCAGCAGCTCCGGACCGTTGACAGGGTACAATGAGCAGTTCTTC. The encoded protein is CASSSGPLTGYNEQFF.

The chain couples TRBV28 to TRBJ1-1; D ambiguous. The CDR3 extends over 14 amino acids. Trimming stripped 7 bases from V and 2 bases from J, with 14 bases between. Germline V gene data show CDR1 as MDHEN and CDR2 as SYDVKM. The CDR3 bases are TGTGCCAGCACCTATCGTCAGGCTAACACTGAAGCTTTCTTT. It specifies CASTYRQANTEAFF.

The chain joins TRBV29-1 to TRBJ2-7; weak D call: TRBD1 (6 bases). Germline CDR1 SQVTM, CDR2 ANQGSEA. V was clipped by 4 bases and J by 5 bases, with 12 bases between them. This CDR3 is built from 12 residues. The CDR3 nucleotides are TGCAGCGTTGGTAACAGGGATGACGAGCAGTACTTC. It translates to CSVGNRDDEQYF.

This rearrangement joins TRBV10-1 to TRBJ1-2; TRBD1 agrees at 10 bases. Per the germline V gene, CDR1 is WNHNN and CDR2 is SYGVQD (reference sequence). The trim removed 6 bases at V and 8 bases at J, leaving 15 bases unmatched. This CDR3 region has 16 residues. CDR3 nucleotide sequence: TGCGCCAGCAGCGAAGTAGGGACAGGGGCCTTTTGGGGCTACACCTTC. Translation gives CASSEVGTGAFWGYTF.

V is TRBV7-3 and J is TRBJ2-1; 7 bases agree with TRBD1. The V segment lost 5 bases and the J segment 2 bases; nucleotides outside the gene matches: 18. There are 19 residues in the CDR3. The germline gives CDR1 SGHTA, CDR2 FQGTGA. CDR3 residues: CASSPSTGMPFAPYNEQFF. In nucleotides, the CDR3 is TGTGCCAGCAGCCCCTCGACAGGGATGCCATTTGCCCCCTACAATGAGCAGTTCTTC.